This T cell receptor (beta chain) emerged from a study of blood T cell repertoires in COVID-19. Study summary: T cells, B-cell-depleted T cells, or PBMCs provided the cDNA or gDNA that served as material.

V lost 5 bases and J 0 bases, leaving 17 bases between the germline ends. The CDR3 loop spans 17 amino acids. Germline V CDR1 and CDR2: SGHRS, YFSETQ. Per the original data handling: Reference gene primers were amplified, and this amplification served to estimate nucleated cell counts. Measured with immunoSEQ multiplex PCR; TCRdb has only the in-frame clones, and not every one. V, J and clone size reflect that table, while D and trimming were determined from the DNA. This table has about 150,000 clones, around 85% appearing once. This clone was counted only a few times. The rearrangement joins TRBV5-1 to TRBJ2-2; TRBD2 might be the D (5 bases). This TCR came from a woman between 40 and 50 years old with active or convalescent COVID-19. Sequencing used peripheral blood. CDR3 sequence: CASSPEPSGTNTGELFF. DNA for the CDR3: TGCGCCAGCAGTCCGGAGCCCTCCGGGACGAACACCGGGGAGCTGTTTTTT.